The sequence of this T cell receptor beta chain was determined in a study of vaccination and CD4 T cells after COVID-19. Study-wide results and limits: Analysis covered relatively few convalescent patients and lacked any early post-infection timepoints.

Treatment reported: roughly 10-day PBMC culture with coronavirus spike peptide pools or control peptides (ViraFEST assay). The unexposed donor gave CD4+ T cells before the COVID-19 pandemic (2011-2018). ViraFEST expanded antigen-specific T cells with peptide pools, then sequenced TCRs. The CDR3 runs to 14 residues. J was trimmed by 12 bases and V by 7 bases; bases with no gene match: 17. As concerns this clonotype: Its target is unknown.

Researchers used the Oncomine TCR Beta short-read assay to sequence DNA from cultured CD4+ T cells. Each CDR3 protein is one row after TCRdb ran MiXCR on the PCR reads. The repertoire holds about 10,000 distinct CDR3 sequences, with almost 50% as singletons. This rearrangement joins TRBV12-3 or TRBV12-4 to TRBJ2-7, with TRBD1 matching 8 bases. Input material: CD4+ T cells from blood, cultured in vitro. The clonotype comes from a human donor in good health. The CDR3 loop reads CASTPPGTGSVRYF. CDR3 DNA sequence: TGTGCCAGCACCCCGCCCGGGACAGGTTCCGTCCGGTACTTC.